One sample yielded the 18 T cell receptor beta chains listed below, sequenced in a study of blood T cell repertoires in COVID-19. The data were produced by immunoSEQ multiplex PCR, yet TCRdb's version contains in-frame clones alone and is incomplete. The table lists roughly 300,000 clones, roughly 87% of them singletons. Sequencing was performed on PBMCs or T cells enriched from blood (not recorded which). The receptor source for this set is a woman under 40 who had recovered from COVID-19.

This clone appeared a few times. CDR3 sequence (DNA): TGTGCCAGCAGCTTAGGACAGGGCCGAGATTCACCCCTCCACTTT. This sequence encodes CASSLGQGRDSPLHF. The V and J genes are TRBV7-2 and TRBJ1-6, with 7 bases matching TRBD1. The V gene's germline CDR1 is SGHTA and CDR2 FQGNSA. This CDR3 spans 15 amino acids. The V gene end was trimmed by 1 base and the J gene end by 8 bases; junction bases not matched to a gene: 5.

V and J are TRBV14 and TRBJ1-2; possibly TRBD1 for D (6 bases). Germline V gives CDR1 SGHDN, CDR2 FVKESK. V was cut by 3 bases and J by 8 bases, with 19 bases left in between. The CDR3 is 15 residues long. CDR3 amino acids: CASSQGTPLRGGYTF. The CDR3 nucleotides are TGTGCCAGCAGCCAGGGGACACCCCTCAGAGGAGGCTACACCTTC.

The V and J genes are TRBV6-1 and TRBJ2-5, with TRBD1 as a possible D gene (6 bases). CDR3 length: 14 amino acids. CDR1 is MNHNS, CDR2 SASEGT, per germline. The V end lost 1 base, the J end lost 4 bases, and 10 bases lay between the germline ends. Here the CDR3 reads CASSEGRGRETQYF. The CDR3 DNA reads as TGTGCCAGCAGTGAAGGCAGGGGCCGAGAGACCCAGTACTTC.

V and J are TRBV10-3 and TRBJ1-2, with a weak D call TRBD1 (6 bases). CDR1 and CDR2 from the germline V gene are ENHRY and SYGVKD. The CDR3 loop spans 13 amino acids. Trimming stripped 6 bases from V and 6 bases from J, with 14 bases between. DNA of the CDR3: TGTGCCATCAGGTACGAGGGGGACGATGGCTACACCTTC. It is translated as CAIRYEGDDGYTF.

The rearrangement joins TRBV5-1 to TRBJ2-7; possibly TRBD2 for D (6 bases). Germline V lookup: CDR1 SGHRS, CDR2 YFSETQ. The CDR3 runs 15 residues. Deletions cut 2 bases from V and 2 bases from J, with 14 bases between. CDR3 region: CASSFLGGDPYEQYF. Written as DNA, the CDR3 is TGCGCCAGCAGCTTCCTAGGCGGGGACCCCTACGAGCAGTACTTC.

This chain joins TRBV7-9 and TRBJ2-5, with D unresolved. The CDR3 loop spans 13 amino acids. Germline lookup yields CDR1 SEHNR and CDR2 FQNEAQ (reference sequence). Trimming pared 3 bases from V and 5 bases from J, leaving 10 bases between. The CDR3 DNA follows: TGTGCCAGCAGCTTCTCGCCTACGGAGACCCAGTACTTC. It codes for CASSFSPTETQYF. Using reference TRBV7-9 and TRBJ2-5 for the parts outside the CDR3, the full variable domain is DTGVSQNPRHKITKRGQNVTFRCDPISEHNRLYWYRQTLGQGPEFLTYFQNEAQLEKSRLLSDRFSAERPKGSFSTLEIQRTEQGDSAMYLCASSFSPTETQYFGPGTRLLVL.

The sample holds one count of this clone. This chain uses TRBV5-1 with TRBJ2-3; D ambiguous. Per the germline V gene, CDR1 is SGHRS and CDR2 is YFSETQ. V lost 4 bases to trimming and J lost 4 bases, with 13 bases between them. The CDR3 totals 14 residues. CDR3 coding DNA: TGCGCCAGCAGCACCTCCTTGGGCCCAGATACGCAGTATTTT. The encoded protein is CASSTSLGPDTQYF. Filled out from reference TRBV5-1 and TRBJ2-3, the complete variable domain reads KAGVTQTPRYLIKTRGQQVTLSCSPISGHRSVSWYQQTPGQGLQFLFEYFSETQRNKGNFPGRFSGRQFSNSRSEMNVSTLELGDSALYLCASSTSLGPDTQYFGPGTRLTVL.

The CDR3 here is CASSVLAGSEQFF. CDR3 sequence (DNA): TGTGCCAGCAGCGTTCTAGCGGGGAGTGAGCAGTTCTTC. The genes are TRBV9 and TRBJ2-1; TRBD2 agrees at 9 bases. The CDR3 totals 13 residues. The germline V gene has CDR1 SGDLS and CDR2 YYNGEE. The V and J ends lost 2 bases and 9 bases, in that order; junction bases with no gene match: 3.

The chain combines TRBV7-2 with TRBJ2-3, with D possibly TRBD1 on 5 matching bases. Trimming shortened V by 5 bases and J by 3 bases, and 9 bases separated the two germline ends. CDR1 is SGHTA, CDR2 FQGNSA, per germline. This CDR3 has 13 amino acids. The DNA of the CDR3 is TGTGCCAGCAGCATAGGGGCGACAGATACGCAGTATTTT. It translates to CASSIGATDTQYF.

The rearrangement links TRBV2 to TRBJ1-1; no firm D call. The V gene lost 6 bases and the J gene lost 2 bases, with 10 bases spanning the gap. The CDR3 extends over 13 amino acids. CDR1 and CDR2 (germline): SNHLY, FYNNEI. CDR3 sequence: CASRTGSNTEAFF. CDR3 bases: TGTGCCAGCAGGACGGGTTCTAACACTGAAGCTTTCTTT. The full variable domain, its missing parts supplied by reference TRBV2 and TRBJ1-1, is EPEVTQTPSHQVTQMGQEVILRCVPISNHLYFYWYRQILGQKVEFLVSFYNNEISEKSEIFDDQFSVERPDGSNFTLKIRSTKLEDSAMYFCASRTGSNTEAFFGQGTRLTVV.

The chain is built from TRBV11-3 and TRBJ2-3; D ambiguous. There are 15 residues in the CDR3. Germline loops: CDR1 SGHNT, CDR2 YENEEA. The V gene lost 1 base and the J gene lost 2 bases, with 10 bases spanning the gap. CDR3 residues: CASSLGGPNTDTQYF. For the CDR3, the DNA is TGTGCCAGCAGCTTAGGCGGCCCGAACACAGATACGCAGTATTTT.

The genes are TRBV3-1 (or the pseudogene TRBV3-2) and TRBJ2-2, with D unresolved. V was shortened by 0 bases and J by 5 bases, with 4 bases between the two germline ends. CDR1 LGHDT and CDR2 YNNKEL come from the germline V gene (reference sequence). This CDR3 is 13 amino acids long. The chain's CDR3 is CASSQDQTGELFF. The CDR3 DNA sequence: TGTGCCAGCAGCCAAGATCAGACCGGGGAGCTGTTTTTT.

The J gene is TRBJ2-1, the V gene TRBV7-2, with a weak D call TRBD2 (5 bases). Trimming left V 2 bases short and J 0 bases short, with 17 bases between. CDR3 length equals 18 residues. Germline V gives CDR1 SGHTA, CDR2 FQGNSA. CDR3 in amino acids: CASSLLVRGPSSYNEQFF. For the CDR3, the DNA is TGTGCCAGCAGCTTATTGGTTCGAGGGCCTAGCTCCTACAATGAGCAGTTCTTC.

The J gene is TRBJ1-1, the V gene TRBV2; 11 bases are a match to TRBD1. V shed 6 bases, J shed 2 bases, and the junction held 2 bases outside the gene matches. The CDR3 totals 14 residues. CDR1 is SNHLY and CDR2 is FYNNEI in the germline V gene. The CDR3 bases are TGTGCCAGCAGCCGGACAGGGGGCAACACTGAAGCTTTCTTT. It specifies CASSRTGGNTEAFF.

The CDR3 protein is CASRGDRRDYGYTF. CDR3 nucleotides: TGTGCCAGCAGGGGGGACAGGAGGGACTATGGCTACACCTTC. The chain recombines TRBV2 with TRBJ1-2, with 8 bases lining up with TRBD1. The CDR3 length is 14 residues. The trim removed 6 bases at V and 3 bases at J, leaving 6 bases unmatched. In germline, CDR1 is SNHLY, CDR2 FYNNEI.

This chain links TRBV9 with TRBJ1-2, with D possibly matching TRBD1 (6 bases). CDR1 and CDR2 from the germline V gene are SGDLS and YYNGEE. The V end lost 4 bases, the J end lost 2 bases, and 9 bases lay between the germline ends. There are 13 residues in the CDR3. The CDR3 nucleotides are TGTGCCAGCAGCACTGACAGGAACTATGGCTACACCTTC. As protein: CASSTDRNYGYTF.

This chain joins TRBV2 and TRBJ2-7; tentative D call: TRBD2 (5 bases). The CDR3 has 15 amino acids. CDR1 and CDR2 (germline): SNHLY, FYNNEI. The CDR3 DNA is TGTGCTGGAACTAGAACCGGGCCAGATTCCTACGAGCAGTACTTC. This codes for CAGTRTGPDSYEQYF.

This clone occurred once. CDR3 in amino acids: CASSPKNPGASSYNSPLHF. The CDR3 DNA is TGTGCCAGCAGCCCCAAAAATCCAGGGGCGAGCTCCTATAATTCACCCCTCCACTTT. This chain links TRBV3-1 (or the pseudogene TRBV3-2) with TRBJ1-6, with a tentative D call TRBD1 (6 bases). Germline values: CDR1 LGHDT, CDR2 YNNKEL (reference sequence). The CDR3 contains 19 residues. The V end was cut by 4 bases, the J end by 0 bases, with 19 bases between.